The 5 T cell receptor beta chains below were found in one sample sequenced in a study of T cell responses to AZD1222 COVID-19 vaccine. The repertoire was sequenced with immunoSEQ multiplex PCR; TCRdb's copy has only in-frame clones and lacks some. The sample has some 180,000 clones, 85% to 90% seen once. The sequencing here drew on peripheral blood, taken on day 0 of AZD1222 vaccination. The receptors were sampled from an adult in good health.

A word on this clone: The junction does not match germline at one end; this may be a read error. The chain has TRBV19 and TRBJ1-4; 8 bases fit TRBD1. The V gene's germline CDR1 is LNHDA and CDR2 SQIVND (reference sequence). The CDR3 is 11 amino acids. CDR3: CASRDRVALLF. In DNA, the CDR3 is TGTGCCAGTAGGGACAGGGTGGCACTTCTTTTT.

This CDR3 reads CASRAAREKLFF. The DNA for the CDR3 is TGTGCCAGCAGGGCGGCCCGGGAAAAACTGTTTTTT. The rearrangement uses TRBV6-5 and TRBJ1-4; D ambiguous. Germline CDR1 and CDR2: MNHEY and SVGAGI. V was shortened by 6 bases and J by 8 bases, with 10 bases between the two germline ends. The CDR3 extends over 12 amino acids.

V gene TRBV3-1 (or the pseudogene TRBV3-2) combines with J gene TRBJ2-4; TRBD1 agrees at 10 bases. J gave up 6 bases and V 10 bases, and 9 bases lay outside the gene matches. The CDR3 sequence is 14 residues long. The V gene's germline CDR1 is LGHDT and CDR2 YNNKEL (reference sequence). DNA of the CDR3: TGTGCCACTCGGGACAGGGGAGGAGGAAACATTCAGTACTTC. This sequence encodes CATRDRGGGNIQYF.

The chain joins TRBV6-6 to TRBJ2-1, with no clear D. Germline V CDR1 and CDR2: MNHNY, SVGAGI (reference sequence). Deletions cut 7 bases from V and 10 bases from J, with 17 bases between. The CDR3 spans 13 residues. CDR3 nucleotides: TGTGCCAGCAAAGGCGGACCCACTGAAGAGCAGTTCTTC. This sequence encodes CASKGGPTEEQFF.

The chain is built from TRBV12-5 and TRBJ1-2, with D uncertain. Germline V gene data show CDR1 as LGHNT and CDR2 as FRNRAP. The V end lost 1 base, the J end lost 4 bases, and 7 bases lay between the germline ends. The CDR3 sequence is 13 residues long. The CDR3 DNA follows: TGTGCTAGTGGTTTGGACGGGGTCTATGGCTACACCTTC. Translated: CASGLDGVYGYTF.